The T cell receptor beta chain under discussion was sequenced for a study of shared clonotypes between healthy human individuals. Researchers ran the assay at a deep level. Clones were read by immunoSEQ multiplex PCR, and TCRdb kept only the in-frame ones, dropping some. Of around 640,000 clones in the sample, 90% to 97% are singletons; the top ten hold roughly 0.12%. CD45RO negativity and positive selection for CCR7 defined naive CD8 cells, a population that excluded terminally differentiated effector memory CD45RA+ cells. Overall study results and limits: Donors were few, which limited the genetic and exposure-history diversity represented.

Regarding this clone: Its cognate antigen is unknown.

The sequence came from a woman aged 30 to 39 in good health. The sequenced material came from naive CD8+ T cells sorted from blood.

The CDR3 spells CASSAYRTSTDTQYF. In DNA, the CDR3 is TGCGCCAGCAGCGCTTACAGGACTAGCACAGATACGCAGTATTTT. The chain is built from TRBV5-1 and TRBJ2-3, with D perhaps assigned TRBD1 or TRBD2 (5 bases each). The germline V and J ends were trimmed by 4 bases and 0 bases, with 12 bases remaining between them. This CDR3 is 15 amino acids long. Germline V gene data show CDR1 as SGHRS and CDR2 as YFSETQ.